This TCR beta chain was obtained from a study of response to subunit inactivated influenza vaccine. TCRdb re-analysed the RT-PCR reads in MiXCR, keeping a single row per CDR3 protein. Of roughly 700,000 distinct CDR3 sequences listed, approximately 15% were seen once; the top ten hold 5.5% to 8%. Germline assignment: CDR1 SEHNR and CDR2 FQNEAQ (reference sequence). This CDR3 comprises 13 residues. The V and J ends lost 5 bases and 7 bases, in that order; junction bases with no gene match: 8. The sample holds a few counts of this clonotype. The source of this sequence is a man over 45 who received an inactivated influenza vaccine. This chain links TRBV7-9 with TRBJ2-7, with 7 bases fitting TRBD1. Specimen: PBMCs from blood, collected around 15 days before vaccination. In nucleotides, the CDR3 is TGTGCCAGCAGCCGCACGGACAGGCAGGAGCAGTACTTC. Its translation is CASSRTDRQEQYF.